This entry describes one T cell receptor (beta chain). In the same sample, other DNA sequences code for this CDR3. V lost 0 bases, J lost 3 bases, and 12 bases lay in between. The CDR3 covers 15 residues. Germline V gives CDR1 MNHEY, CDR2 SVGAGI. The data stem from a study of blood T cell repertoires in COVID-19. The wider study: Both acute and convalescent COVID-19 samples were obtained from the United States, Italy and Spain. Nucleic acid was either cDNA or gDNA, and it came from T cells, B-cell-depleted T cells, or PBMCs.

Original analysis: Reference gene primer amplification gave estimated nucleated cell counts. Assay used: immunoSEQ multiplex PCR; TCRdb lists only in-frame clones, some missing. D and trimming were read from the DNA, whereas the V and J calls and clone size are those reported in that table. This sample has about 350,000 clones, with approximately 90% found just once. The sample was peripheral blood. The rearrangement links TRBV6-5 to TRBJ2-7; possible D gene TRBD2, 7 bases. The TCR sequence derives from a man aged 30 to 45 with COVID-19, enrolled during active disease. CDR3 nucleotides: TGTGCCAGCAGTTACTCGATAGGGGGGGGCTACGAGCAGTACTTC. Translated, it gives CASSYSIGGGYEQYF.